This passage covers 24 T cell receptor beta chains from one sample sequenced in a study of cytomegalovirus exposure and HLA in healthy donors. Using immunoSEQ multiplex PCR, the repertoire was profiled, and TCRdb retains in-frame clones only, with some absent. The repertoire holds about 150,000 clones, with around 84% as singletons. Sequenced sample: PBMCs. The origin of the receptors is a human donor in good health.

This clone occurred once. The chain combines TRBV5-4 with TRBJ2-6, with D maybe TRBD1 (6 bases). V was trimmed by 4 bases and J by 6 bases, leaving 11 bases between them. This CDR3 is 14 amino acids long. Germline V lookup: CDR1 SGHNT, CDR2 YYREEE (reference sequence). CDR3 protein: CASSRTGMANVLTF. The CDR3 DNA sequence: TGTGCCAGCAGCCGAACAGGGATGGCCAACGTCCTGACTTTC.

V gene TRBV4-1 combines with J gene TRBJ1-1, with no clear D. The V gene lost 0 bases and the J gene lost 4 bases, with 6 bases spanning the gap. From germline, CDR1 is MGHRA and CDR2 YSYEKL. The CDR3 contains 13 residues. This chain's CDR3 is CASSQERGTEAFF. CDR3 coding DNA: TGCGCCAGCAGCCAAGAAAGAGGCACTGAAGCTTTCTTT.

The V and J genes are TRBV5-1 and TRBJ2-7, with 9 nucleotides matching TRBD1. Trimming took 3 bases from V and 6 from J; bases not matched to a gene: 4. This CDR3 has 13 residues. Germline loops: CDR1 SGHRS, CDR2 YFSETQ. For the CDR3, the DNA is TGCGCCAGCAGCTCACCGACAGGGGGCGAGCAGTACTTC. This encodes CASSSPTGGEQYF.

CDR3 region: CASSLDRGTLYNEQFF. The CDR3 nucleotides read TGTGCCAGCAGCTTGGACCGGGGGACCCTTTACAATGAGCAGTTCTTC. The rearrangement uses TRBV5-6 and TRBJ2-1; D might be TRBD2 (6 bases). Germline values: CDR1 SGHDT, CDR2 YYEEEE. CDR3 size: 16 residues. Trimming shortened V by 0 bases and J by 4 bases, and 14 bases separated the two germline ends.

This clone showed up just once. The rearrangement links TRBV10-3 to TRBJ1-1; 8 nucleotides agree with TRBD1. The CDR3 consists of 16 residues. V lost 4 bases, J lost 2 bases, and 9 bases stayed unmatched. CDR1 and CDR2 (germline): ENHRY, SYGVKD. The CDR3 DNA sequence: TGTGCCATCAGTGGTCGGACAGGGACCCCCAACACTGAAGCTTTCTTT. This sequence encodes CAISGRTGTPNTEAFF.

V gene TRBV5-6 combines with J gene TRBJ1-2; D is unresolved. V lost 4 bases, J lost 5 bases, and 15 bases lay in between. CDR3 length: 14 amino acids. Per germline, CDR1 SGHDT and CDR2 YYEEEE. The CDR3 region is CASSSGRGRYGYTF. In DNA, the CDR3 is TGTGCCAGCAGCAGTGGAAGAGGGAGATATGGCTACACCTTC.

The V call is TRBV6-5, the J call TRBJ2-5; tentatively, D is TRBD2 (6 bases). The germline V gene has CDR1 MNHEY and CDR2 SVGAGI. V lost 0 bases and J lost 4, with 9 bases in between. This CDR3 is 14 amino acids long. CDR3 region: CASSYSEGSETQYF. The CDR3 region has the DNA TGTGCCAGCAGTTACTCGGAGGGTTCAGAGACCCAGTACTTC.

V usage is TRBV4-2 and J usage is TRBJ2-3; D is perhaps TRBD1 (5 bases). Germline lookup yields CDR1 LGHNA and CDR2 YNFKEQ. The CDR3 has 15 amino acids. V lost 0 bases and J lost 3, with 10 bases in between. The CDR3 reads CASSQEWRQTDTQYF. The DNA for the CDR3 is TGTGCCAGCAGCCAAGAATGGAGACAGACAGATACGCAGTATTTT.

The CDR3 DNA follows: TGTGCCAGCAGAATGGAGCCCACCGGGGAGCTGTTTTTT. Protein: CASRMEPTGELFF. The chain combines TRBV2 with TRBJ2-2; no reliable D call. The CDR3 is 13 amino acids. Germline V CDR1 and CDR2: SNHLY, FYNNEI. Trimming pared 6 bases from V and 4 bases from J, leaving 9 bases between.

This chain joins TRBV2 and TRBJ2-7; perhaps TRBD1 as D (5 bases). This CDR3 has 13 residues. Trimming pared 8 bases from V and 5 bases from J, leaving 16 bases between. CDR1 and CDR2 from the germline V gene are SNHLY and FYNNEI. CDR3 protein: CASSGQRGHEQYF. As DNA, the CDR3 is TGTGCCAGCTCTGGCCAAAGGGGTCACGAGCAGTACTTC.

This sequence joins TRBV27 and TRBJ1-5; TRBD1 is a possible D gene (5 bases). This CDR3 has 15 amino acids. Trimming removed 5 bases from V and 4 bases from J, with 15 bases in between. Germline loops: CDR1 MNHEY, CDR2 SMNVEV (reference sequence). Here the CDR3 reads CASSPPGVVNQPQHF. The CDR3 region has the DNA TGTGCCAGCAGTCCCCCGGGGGTTGTTAATCAGCCCCAGCATTTT.

The J gene is TRBJ1-2, the V gene TRBV27, with D perhaps TRBD1 (6 bases). Trimming removed 0 bases at V and 7 bases at J, with 18 bases between. CDR3 length equals 16 residues. The V gene's germline CDR1 is MNHEY and CDR2 SMNVEV (reference sequence). CDR3 amino acids: CASSLSVPGAGRGYTF. The CDR3, as DNA: TGTGCCAGCAGTTTATCGGTTCCAGGGGCAGGTCGTGGCTACACCTTC.

The chain carries TRBV29-1 and TRBJ2-3; a weak D match, TRBD2 (5 bases). CDR3 length: 15 amino acids. Deletions cut 0 bases from V and 0 bases from J, with 10 bases between. Germline values: CDR1 SQVTM, CDR2 ANQGSEA. The CDR3 DNA reads TGCAGCGTTGAAGATCTGAGCGGCAGCACAGATACGCAGTATTTT. It yields the protein CSVEDLSGSTDTQYF.

The chain is built from TRBV27 and TRBJ2-2; weak D call: TRBD2 (6 bases). CDR3 length: 17 residues. Trimming shortened V by 2 bases and J by 1 base, and 14 bases separated the two germline ends. Per germline, CDR1 MNHEY and CDR2 SMNVEV (reference sequence). DNA of the CDR3: TGTGCCAGCAGTTTACCATTGGGGCGGGGGAACACCGGGGAGCTGTTTTTT. It translates to CASSLPLGRGNTGELFF.

The chain employs TRBV28 and TRBJ2-7; a possible D gene is TRBD2 (5 bases). The CDR3 has 14 amino acids. Germline V gene lookup returns CDR1 MDHEN and CDR2 SYDVKM. The V and J ends lost 6 bases and 2 bases respectively, with 14 bases between them. The CDR3 DNA is TGTGCCAGCAGGGAGGAACGGGGAGCCTACGAGCAGTACTTC. Translating gives CASREERGAYEQYF.

Written as DNA, the CDR3 is TGTGCCAGCAGACGACAGGGTACCCTAGACACCGGGGAGCTGTTTTTT. This translates into CASRRQGTLDTGELFF. The rearrangement uses TRBV28 and TRBJ2-2; 7 bases fit TRBD1. The CDR3 length is 16 residues. With 6 bases clipped from V and 3 bases from J, the junction kept 10 bases outside the gene matches. Germline values: CDR1 MDHEN, CDR2 SYDVKM.

The rearrangement uses TRBV7-2 and TRBJ1-2; D unresolved. V dropped 5 bases and J dropped 3 bases, with 7 bases sitting between them. Germline V lookup: CDR1 SGHTA, CDR2 FQGNSA. This CDR3 comprises 12 residues. The CDR3 nucleotides are TGTGCCAGCAGCCCCAAGCACTATGGCTACACCTTC. Encoded protein: CASSPKHYGYTF.

This chain connects TRBV2 to TRBJ2-5; 11 nucleotides align to TRBD1. V lost 8 bases to trimming and J lost 4 bases; unmatched junction nucleotides: 9. Per the germline V gene, CDR1 is SNHLY and CDR2 is FYNNEI. The CDR3 covers 15 residues. The CDR3 region is CASGLRDRGRETQYF. CDR3 in DNA: TGTGCCAGCGGATTACGGGACAGGGGGAGAGAGACCCAGTACTTC.

The chain employs TRBV5-1 and TRBJ1-3, with D possibly matching TRBD1 (5 bases). V was trimmed by 4 bases and J by 0 bases, leaving 17 bases between them. CDR1 is SGHRS and CDR2 is YFSETQ in the germline V gene. The CDR3 is 17 amino acids. The CDR3 region has the DNA TGCGCCAGCAGCCGCCCCCGGCAGGGTTACTCTGGAAACACCATATATTTT. Translating it yields CASSRPRQGYSGNTIYF.

This chain uses TRBV7-2 with TRBJ2-1; no reliable D call. Trimming shortened V by 4 bases and J by 8 bases, and 12 bases separated the two germline ends. CDR3 length: 13 amino acids. Germline assignment: CDR1 SGHTA and CDR2 FQGNSA. CDR3 loop: CASSSRMADEQFF. CDR3 in DNA: TGTGCCAGCAGCTCCCGAATGGCCGATGAGCAGTTCTTC.

The gene calls are TRBV10-3 and TRBJ2-7, with 8 bases that match TRBD1. From germline, CDR1 is ENHRY and CDR2 SYGVKD. Germline trimming cut 10 bases from V and 2 bases from J; bases unmatched to any gene: 7. This CDR3 spans 13 amino acids. The CDR3 here is CATQDREAYEQYF. For the CDR3, the DNA is TGTGCCACCCAGGACAGGGAGGCCTACGAGCAGTACTTC.

Only one count was recorded for this clone. V gene TRBV5-6 combines with J gene TRBJ2-5; 9 nucleotides agree with TRBD1. V lost 4 bases, J lost 2 bases, and 6 bases stayed unmatched. The CDR3 loop spans 15 amino acids. Germline-derived CDR1 and CDR2 are SGHDT and YYEEEE. CDR3 in amino acids: CASSGDGTGQETQYF. CDR3 in DNA: TGTGCCAGCAGCGGCGATGGGACAGGGCAAGAGACCCAGTACTTC.

The chain employs TRBV14 and TRBJ2-3; the D gene is possibly TRBD1 (6 bases). The V gene lost 1 base and the J gene lost 2 bases, with 19 bases spanning the gap. Per germline, CDR1 SGHDN and CDR2 FVKESK. The CDR3 consists of 18 residues. The CDR3 sequence: CASSQVDVRGAPTDTQYF. The CDR3 DNA reads as TGTGCCAGCAGCCAAGTGGACGTCAGGGGAGCTCCCACAGATACGCAGTATTTT.

V and J are TRBV7-9 and TRBJ2-5; 7 nucleotides agree with TRBD2. Germline values: CDR1 SEHNR, CDR2 FQNEAQ (reference sequence). The CDR3 length is 14 residues. With 1 base clipped from V and 2 bases from J, the junction kept 1 base outside the gene matches. In nucleotides, the CDR3 is TGTGCCAGCAGCTTAGGGGGGGGTCAAGAGACCCAGTACTTC. Protein sequence: CASSLGGGQETQYF.